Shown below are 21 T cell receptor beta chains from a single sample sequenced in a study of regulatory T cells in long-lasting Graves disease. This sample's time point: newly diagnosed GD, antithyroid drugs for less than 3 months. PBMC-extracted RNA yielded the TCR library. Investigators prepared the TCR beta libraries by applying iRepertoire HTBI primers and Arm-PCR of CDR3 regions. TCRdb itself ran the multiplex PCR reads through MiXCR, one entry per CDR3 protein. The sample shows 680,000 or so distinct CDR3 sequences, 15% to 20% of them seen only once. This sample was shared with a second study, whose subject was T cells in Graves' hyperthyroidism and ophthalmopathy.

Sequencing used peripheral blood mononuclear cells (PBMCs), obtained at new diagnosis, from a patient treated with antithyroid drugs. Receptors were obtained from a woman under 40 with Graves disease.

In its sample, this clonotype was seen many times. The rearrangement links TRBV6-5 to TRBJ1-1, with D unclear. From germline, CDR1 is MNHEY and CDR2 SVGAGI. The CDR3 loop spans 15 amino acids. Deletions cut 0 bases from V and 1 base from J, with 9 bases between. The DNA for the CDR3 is TGTGCCAGCAGTTACTCGGAGAAAGGGAACACTGAAGCTTTCTTT. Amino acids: CASSYSEKGNTEAFF.

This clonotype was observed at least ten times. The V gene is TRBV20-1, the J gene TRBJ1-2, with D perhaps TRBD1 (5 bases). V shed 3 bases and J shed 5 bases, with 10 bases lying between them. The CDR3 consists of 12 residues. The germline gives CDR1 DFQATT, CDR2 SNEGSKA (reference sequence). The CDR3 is CSASSQAYGYTF. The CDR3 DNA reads TGCAGTGCTAGCTCACAGGCATATGGCTACACCTTC.

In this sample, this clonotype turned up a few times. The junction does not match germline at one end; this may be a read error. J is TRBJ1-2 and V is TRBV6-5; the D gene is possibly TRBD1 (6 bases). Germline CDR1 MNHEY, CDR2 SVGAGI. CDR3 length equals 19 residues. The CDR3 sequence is CASSYYPQGVGLGGYGYTF. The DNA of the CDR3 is TGTGCCAGCAGCTACTACCCACAGGGAGTTGGGCTAGGGGGGTATGGCTACACCTTC.

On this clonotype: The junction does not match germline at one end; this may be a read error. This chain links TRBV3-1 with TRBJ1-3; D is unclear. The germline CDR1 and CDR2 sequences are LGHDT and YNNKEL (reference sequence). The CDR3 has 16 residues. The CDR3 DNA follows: TGTGTCAGCAGCCAAGATAGCGGCAGCTCTGGAAACACCATATATTTT. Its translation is CVSSQDSGSSGNTIYF.

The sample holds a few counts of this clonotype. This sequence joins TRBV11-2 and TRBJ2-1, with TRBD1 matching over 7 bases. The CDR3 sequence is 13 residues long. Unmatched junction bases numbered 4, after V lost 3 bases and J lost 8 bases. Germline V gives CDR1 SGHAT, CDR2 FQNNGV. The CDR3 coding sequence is TGTGCCAGCAGCTTCGACAGGGTCCATGAGCAGTTCTTC. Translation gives CASSFDRVHEQFF.

Written as DNA, the CDR3 is TGCAGTGCTAGGGCCACAGGGACGGACTATGGCTACACCTTC. Amino acid sequence: CSARATGTDYGYTF. The gene calls are TRBV20-1 and TRBJ1-2; the D gene is possibly TRBD1 (6 bases). Germline lookup yields CDR1 DFQATT and CDR2 SNEGSKA (reference sequence). The germline V and J ends were trimmed by 3 bases and 3 bases, with 14 bases remaining between them. The CDR3 totals 14 residues.

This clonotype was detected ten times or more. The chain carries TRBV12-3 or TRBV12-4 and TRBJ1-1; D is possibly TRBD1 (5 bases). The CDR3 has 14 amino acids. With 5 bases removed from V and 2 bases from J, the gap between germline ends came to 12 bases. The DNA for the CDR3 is TGTGCCAGCAGTGGGAGACAGCTAAACACTGAAGCTTTCTTT. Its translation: CASSGRQLNTEAFF.

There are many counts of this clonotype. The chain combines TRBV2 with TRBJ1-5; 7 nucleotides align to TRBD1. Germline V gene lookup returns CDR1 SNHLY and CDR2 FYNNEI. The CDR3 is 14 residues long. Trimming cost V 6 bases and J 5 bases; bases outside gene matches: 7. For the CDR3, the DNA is TGTGCCAGCAGAAGGGACAGCCGATATCAGCCCCAGCATTTT. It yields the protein CASRRDSRYQPQHF.

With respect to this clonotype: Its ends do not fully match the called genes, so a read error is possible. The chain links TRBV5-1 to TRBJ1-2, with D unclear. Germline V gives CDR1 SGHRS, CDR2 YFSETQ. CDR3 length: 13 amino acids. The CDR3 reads CASSLRGNYDYTF. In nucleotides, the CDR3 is TGCGCCAGCAGCTTGCGGGGTAACTATGACTACACCTTC.

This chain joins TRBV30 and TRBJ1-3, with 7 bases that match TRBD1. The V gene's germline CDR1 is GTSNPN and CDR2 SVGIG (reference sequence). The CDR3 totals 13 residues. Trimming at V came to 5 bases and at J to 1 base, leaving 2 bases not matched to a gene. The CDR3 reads CAWLTGSGNTIYF. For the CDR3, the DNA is TGTGCCTGGCTGACAGGGTCTGGAAACACCATATATTTT.

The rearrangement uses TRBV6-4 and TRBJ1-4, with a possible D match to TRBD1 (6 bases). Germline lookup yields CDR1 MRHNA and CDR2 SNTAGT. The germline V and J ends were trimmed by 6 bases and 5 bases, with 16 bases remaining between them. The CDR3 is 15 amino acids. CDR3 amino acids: CASRLRTDGNEKLFF. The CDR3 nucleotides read TGTGCCAGCAGACTCCGGACAGACGGCAATGAAAAACTGTTTTTT.

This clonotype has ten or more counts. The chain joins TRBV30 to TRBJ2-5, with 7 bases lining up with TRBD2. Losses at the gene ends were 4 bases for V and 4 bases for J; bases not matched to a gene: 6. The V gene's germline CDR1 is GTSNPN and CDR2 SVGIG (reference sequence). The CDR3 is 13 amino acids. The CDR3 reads CAWNGLAAETQYF. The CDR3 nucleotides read TGTGCCTGGAATGGGCTAGCGGCAGAGACCCAGTACTTC.

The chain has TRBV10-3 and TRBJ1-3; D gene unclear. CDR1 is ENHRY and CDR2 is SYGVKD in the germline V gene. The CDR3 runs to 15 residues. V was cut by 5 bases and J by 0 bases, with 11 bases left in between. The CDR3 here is CAISPPGSSGNTIYF. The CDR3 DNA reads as TGTGCCATCAGTCCGCCCGGTAGCTCTGGAAACACCATATATTTT.

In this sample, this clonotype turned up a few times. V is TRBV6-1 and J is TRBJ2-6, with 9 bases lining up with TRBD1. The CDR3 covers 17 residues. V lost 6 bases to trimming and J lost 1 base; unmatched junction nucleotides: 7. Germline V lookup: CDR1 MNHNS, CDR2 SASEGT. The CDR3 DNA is TGTGCCAGCAGGGACGCCGGGACAGGGTCTGGGGCCAACGTCCTGACTTTC. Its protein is CASRDAGTGSGANVLTF.

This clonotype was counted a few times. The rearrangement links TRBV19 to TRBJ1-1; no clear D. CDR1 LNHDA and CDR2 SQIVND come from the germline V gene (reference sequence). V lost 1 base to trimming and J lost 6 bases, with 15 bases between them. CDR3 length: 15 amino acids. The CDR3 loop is CASSIVAGSNAEAFF. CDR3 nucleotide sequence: TGTGCCAGTAGTATAGTTGCTGGCTCCAACGCTGAAGCTTTCTTT.

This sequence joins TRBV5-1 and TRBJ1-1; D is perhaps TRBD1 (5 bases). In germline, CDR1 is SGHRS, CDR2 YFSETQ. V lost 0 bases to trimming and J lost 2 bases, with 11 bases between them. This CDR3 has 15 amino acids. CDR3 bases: TGCGCCAGCAGCTTGGATGGGGCGGGTAACACTGAAGCTTTCTTT. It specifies CASSLDGAGNTEAFF.

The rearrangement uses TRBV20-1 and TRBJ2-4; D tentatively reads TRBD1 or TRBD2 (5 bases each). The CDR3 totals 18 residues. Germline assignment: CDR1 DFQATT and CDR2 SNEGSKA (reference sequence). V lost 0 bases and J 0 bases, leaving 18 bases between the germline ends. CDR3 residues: CSARDSTPRGSAKNIQYF. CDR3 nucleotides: TGCAGTGCTAGAGATTCTACCCCGAGGGGTTCAGCCAAAAACATTCAGTACTTC.

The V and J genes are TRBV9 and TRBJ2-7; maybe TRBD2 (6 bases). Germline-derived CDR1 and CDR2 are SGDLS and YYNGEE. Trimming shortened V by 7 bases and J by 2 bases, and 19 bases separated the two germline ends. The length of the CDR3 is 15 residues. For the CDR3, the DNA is TGTGCCAGCGCCAGCACGGCAAGCGGGCCCTACGAGCAGTACTTC. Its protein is CASASTASGPYEQYF.

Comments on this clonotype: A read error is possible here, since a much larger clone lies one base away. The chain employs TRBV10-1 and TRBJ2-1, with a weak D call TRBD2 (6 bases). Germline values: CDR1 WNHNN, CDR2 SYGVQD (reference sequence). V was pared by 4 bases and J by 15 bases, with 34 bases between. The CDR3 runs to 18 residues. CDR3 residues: CASSGSGDASNPAERAFF. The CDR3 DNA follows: TGCGCCAGCAGTGGGTCGGGGGACGCTAGCAACCCTGCCGAGAGGGCGTTCTTC.

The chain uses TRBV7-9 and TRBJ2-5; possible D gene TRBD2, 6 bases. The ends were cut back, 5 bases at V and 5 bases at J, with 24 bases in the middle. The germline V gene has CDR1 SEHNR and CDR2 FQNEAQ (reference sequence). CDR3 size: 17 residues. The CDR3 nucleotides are TGTGCCAGCAGCCAAGGTGGGACTCGGACCAGCGGGGAGACCCAGTACTTC. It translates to CASSQGGTRTSGETQYF.

CDR3 residues: CASTQQGTQTNYEQYF. CDR3 DNA: TGTGCCAGCACCCAACAGGGGACCCAAACGAACTACGAGCAGTACTTC. The V call is TRBV7-9, the J call TRBJ2-7, with TRBD1 identical over 7 bases. The germline gives CDR1 SEHNR, CDR2 FQNEAQ (reference sequence). The J segment lost 3 bases and the V segment lost 7 bases, leaving 15 bases of the junction unmatched. The CDR3 totals 16 residues.